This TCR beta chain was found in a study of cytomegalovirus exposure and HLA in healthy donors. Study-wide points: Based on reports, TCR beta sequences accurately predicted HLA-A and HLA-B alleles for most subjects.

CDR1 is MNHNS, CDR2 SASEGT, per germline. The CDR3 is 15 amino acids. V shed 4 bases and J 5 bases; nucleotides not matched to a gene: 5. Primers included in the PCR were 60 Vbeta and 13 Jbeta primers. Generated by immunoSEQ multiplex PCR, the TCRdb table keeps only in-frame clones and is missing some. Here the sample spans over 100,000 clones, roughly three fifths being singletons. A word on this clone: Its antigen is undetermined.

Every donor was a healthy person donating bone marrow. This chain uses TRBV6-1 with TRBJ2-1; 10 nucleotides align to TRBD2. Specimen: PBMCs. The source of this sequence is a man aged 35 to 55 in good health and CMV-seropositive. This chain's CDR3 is CASSALLAGNNEQFF. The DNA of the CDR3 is TGTGCCAGCAGTGCCCTACTAGCGGGGAACAATGAGCAGTTCTTC.